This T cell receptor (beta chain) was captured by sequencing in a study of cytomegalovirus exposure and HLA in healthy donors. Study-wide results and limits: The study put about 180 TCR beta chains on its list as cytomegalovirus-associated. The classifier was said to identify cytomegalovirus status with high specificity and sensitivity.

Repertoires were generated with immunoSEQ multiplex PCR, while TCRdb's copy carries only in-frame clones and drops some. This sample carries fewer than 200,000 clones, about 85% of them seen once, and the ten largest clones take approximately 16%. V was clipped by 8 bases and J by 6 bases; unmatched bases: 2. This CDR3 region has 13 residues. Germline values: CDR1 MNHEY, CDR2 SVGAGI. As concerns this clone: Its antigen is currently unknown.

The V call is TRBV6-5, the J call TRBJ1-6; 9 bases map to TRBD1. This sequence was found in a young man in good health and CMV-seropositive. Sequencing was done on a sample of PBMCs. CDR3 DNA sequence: TGTGCCAGCTGGGACAGGGCTAATTCACCCCTCCACTTT. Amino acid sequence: CASWDRANSPLHF.